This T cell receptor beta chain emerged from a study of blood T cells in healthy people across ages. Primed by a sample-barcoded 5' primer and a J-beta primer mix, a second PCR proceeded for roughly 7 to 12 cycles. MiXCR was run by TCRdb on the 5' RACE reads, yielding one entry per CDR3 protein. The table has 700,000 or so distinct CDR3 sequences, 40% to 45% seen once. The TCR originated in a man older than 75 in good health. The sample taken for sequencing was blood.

CDR3 nucleotide sequence: TGCAGTGCTAGAGATTCGGGGACGGCCCCGCGCACAGATACGCAGTATTTT. Encoded protein: CSARDSGTAPRTDTQYF. The chain recombines TRBV20-1 with TRBJ2-3; D possibly uses TRBD1 or TRBD2 (5 bases each). CDR3 length: 17 amino acids. Trimming shortened V by 0 bases and J by 1 base, and 17 bases separated the two germline ends. Looked up from germline, CDR1 is DFQATT and CDR2 is SNEGSKA (reference sequence).